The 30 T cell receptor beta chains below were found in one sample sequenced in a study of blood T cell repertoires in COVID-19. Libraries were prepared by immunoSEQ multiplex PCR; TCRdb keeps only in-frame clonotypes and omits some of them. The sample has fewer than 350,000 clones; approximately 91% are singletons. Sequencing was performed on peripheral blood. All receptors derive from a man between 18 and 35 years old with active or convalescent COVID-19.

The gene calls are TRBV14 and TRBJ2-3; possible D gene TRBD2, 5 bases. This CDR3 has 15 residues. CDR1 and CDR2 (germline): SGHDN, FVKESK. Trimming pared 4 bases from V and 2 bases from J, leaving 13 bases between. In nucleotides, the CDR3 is TGTGCCAGCAGCCCCCTCGGCGGGTCCACAGATACGCAGTATTTT. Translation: CASSPLGGSTDTQYF. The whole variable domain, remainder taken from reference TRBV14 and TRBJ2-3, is EAGVTQFPSHSVIEKGQTVTLRCDPISGHDNLYWYRRVMGKEIKFLLHFVKESKQDESGMPNNRFLAERTGGTYSTLKVQPAELEDSGVYFCASSPLGGSTDTQYFGPGTRLTVL.

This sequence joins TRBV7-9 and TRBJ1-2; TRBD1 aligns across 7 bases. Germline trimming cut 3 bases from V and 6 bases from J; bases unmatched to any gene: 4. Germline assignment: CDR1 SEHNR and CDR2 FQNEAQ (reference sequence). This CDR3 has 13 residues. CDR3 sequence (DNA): TGTGCCAGCAGCTTCGACAGGGTGAATGGCTACACCTTC. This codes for CASSFDRVNGYTF.

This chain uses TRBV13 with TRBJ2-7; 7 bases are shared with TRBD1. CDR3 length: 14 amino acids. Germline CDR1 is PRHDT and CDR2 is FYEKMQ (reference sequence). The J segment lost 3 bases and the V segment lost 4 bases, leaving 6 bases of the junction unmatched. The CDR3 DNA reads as TGTGCCAGCAGCTCCCCGGGACAGAACTACGAGCAGTACTTC. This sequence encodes CASSSPGQNYEQYF.

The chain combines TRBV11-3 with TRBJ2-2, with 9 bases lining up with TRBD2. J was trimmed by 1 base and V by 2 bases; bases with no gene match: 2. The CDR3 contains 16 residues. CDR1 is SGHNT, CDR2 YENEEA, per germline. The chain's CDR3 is CASSLSGGRNTGELFF. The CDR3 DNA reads TGTGCCAGCAGCTTAAGCGGGGGGAGGAACACCGGGGAGCTGTTTTTT.

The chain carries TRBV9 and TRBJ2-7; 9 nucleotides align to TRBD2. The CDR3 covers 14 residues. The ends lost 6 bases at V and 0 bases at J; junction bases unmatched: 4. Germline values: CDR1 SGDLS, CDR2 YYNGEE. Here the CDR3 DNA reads TGTGCCAGCAATCCTAGCGGGGCCTCCTACGAGCAGTACTTC. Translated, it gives CASNPSGASYEQYF.

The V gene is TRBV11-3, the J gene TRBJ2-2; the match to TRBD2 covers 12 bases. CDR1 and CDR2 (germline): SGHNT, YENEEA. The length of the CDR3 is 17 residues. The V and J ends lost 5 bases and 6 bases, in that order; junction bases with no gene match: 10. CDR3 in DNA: TGTGCCAGCAGCCCACGAAGGACTAGCGGGGATCCCGGGGAGCTGTTTTTT. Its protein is CASSPRRTSGDPGELFF.

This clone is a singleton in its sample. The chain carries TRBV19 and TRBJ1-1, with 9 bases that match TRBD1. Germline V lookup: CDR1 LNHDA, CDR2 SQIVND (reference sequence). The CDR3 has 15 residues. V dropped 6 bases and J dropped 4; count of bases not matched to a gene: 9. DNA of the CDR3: TGTGCCAGTAGGATACAGGGGGCATTGTTCACTGAAGCTTTCTTT. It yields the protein CASRIQGALFTEAFF.

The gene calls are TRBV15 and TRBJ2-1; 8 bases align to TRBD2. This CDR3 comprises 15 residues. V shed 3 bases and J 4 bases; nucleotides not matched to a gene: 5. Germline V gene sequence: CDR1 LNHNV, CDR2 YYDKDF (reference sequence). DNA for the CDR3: TGTGCCACCAGCAGCACAGCGGGAGCTTACAATGAGCAGTTCTTC. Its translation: CATSSTAGAYNEQFF.

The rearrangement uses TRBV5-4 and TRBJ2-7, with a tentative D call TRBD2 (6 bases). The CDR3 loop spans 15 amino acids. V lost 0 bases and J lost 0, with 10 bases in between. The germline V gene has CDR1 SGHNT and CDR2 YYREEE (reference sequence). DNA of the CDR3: TGTGCCAGCAGCTTGGGGGCTAGCGTCTCCTACGAGCAGTACTTC. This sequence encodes CASSLGASVSYEQYF.

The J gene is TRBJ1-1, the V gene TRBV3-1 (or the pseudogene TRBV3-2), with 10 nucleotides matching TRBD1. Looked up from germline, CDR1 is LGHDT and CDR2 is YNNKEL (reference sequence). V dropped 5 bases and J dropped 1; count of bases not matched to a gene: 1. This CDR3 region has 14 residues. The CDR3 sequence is CASSGTGANTEAFF. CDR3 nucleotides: TGTGCCAGCAGCGGGACAGGGGCGAACACTGAAGCTTTCTTT.

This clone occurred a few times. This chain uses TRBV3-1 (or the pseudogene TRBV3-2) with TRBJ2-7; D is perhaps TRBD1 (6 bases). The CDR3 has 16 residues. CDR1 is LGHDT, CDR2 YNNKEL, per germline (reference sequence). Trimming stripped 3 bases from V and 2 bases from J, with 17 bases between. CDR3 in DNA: TGTGCCAGCAGCCATCCGACAGGACCCTCGACCTACGAGCAGTACTTC. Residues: CASSHPTGPSTYEQYF.

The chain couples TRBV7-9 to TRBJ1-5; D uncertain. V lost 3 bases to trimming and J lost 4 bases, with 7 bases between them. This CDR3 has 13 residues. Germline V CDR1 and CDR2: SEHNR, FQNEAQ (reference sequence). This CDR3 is CASSFTANQPQHF. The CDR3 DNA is TGTGCCAGCAGCTTCACAGCAAATCAGCCCCAGCATTTT. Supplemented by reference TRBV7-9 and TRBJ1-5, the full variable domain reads DTGVSQNPRHKITKRGQNVTFRCDPISEHNRLYWYRQTLGQGPEFLTYFQNEAQLEKSRLLSDRFSAERPKGSFSTLEIQRTEQGDSAMYLCASSFTANQPQHFGDGTRLSIL.

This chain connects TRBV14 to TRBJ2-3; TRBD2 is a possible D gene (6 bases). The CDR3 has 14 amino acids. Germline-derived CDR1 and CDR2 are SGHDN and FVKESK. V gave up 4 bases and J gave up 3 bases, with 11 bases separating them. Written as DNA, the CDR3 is TGTGCCAGCAGCCCCTGGGAGGCTACAGATACGCAGTATTTT. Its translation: CASSPWEATDTQYF. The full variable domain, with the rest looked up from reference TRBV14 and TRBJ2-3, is EAGVTQFPSHSVIEKGQTVTLRCDPISGHDNLYWYRRVMGKEIKFLLHFVKESKQDESGMPNNRFLAERTGGTYSTLKVQPAELEDSGVYFCASSPWEATDTQYFGPGTRLTVL.

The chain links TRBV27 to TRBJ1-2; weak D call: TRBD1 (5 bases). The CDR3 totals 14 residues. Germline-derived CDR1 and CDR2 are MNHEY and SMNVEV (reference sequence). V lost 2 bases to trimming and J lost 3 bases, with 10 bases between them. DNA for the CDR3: TGTGCCAGCAGTTTAAGGGGCAGTTACTATGGCTACACCTTC. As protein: CASSLRGSYYGYTF.

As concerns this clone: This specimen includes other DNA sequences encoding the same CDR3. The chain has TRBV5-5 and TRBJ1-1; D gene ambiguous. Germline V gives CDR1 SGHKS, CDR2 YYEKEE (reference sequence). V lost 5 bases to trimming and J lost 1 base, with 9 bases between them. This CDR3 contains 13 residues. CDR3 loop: CASSPTGNTEAFF. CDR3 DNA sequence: TGTGCCAGCAGTCCAACGGGGAACACTGAAGCTTTCTTT. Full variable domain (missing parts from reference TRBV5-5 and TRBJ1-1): DAGVTQSPTHLIKTRGQQVTLRCSPISGHKSVSWYQQVLGQGPQFIFQYYEKEERGRGNFPDRFSARQFPNYSSELNVNALLLGDSALYLCASSPTGNTEAFFGQGTRLTVV.

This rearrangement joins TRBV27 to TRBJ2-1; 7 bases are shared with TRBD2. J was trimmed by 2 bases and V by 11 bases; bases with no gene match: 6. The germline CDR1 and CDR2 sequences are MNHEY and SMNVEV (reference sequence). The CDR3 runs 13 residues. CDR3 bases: TGTGCCGTTCGGGACTATACCTACAATGAGCAGTTCTTC. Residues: CAVRDYTYNEQFF.

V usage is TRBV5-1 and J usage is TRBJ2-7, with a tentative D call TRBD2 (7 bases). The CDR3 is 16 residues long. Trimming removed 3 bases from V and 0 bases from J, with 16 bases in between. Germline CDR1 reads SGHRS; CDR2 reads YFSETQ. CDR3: CASSSGGLGYSYEQYF. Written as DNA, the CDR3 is TGCGCCAGCAGCTCCGGGGGGCTCGGATACTCCTACGAGCAGTACTTC.

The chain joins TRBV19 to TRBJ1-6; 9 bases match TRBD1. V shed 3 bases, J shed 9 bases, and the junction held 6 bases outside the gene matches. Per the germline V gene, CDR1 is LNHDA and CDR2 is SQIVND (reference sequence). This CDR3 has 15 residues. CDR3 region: CASSIAGTGSSPLHF. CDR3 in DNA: TGTGCCAGTAGTATTGCCGGGACAGGGAGTTCACCCCTCCACTTT. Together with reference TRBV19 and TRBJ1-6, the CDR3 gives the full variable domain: DGGITQSPKYLFRKEGQNVTLSCEQNLNHDAMYWYRQDPGQGLRLIYYSQIVNDFQKGDIAEGYSVSREKKESFPLTVTSAQKNPTAFYLCASSIAGTGSSPLHFGNGTRLTVT.

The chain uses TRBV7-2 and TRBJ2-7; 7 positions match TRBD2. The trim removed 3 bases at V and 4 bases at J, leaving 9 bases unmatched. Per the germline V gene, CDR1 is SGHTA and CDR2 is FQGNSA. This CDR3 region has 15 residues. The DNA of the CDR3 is TGTGCCAGCAGCTTTACGGGGGGAATCCCATACGAGCAGTACTTC. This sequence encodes CASSFTGGIPYEQYF.

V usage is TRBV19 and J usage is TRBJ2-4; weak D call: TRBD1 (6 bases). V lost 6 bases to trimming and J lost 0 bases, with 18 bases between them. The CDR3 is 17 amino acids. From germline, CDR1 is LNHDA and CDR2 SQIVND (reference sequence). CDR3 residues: CASSASPQGPAKNIQYF. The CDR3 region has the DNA TGTGCCAGTAGCGCGTCACCACAGGGACCAGCCAAAAACATTCAGTACTTC.

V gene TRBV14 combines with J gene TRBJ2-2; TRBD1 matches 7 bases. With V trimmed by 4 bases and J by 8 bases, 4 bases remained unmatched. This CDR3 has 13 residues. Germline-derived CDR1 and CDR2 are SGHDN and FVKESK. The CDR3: CASSPRTGGELFF. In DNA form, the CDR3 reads TGTGCCAGCAGCCCCCGGACAGGTGGGGAGCTGTTTTTT.

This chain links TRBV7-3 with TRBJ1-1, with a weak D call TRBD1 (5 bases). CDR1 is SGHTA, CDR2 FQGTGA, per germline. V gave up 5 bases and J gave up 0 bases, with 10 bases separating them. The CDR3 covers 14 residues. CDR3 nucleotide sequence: TGTGCCAGCAGCCTTCAAGGGGTGAACACTGAAGCTTTCTTT. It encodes CASSLQGVNTEAFF.

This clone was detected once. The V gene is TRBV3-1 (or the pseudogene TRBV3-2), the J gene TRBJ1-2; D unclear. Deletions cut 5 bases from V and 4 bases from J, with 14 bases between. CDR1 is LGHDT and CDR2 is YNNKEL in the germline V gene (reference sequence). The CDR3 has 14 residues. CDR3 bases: TGTGCCAGCAGCGGGCCTACGGGAGGCTATGGCTACACCTTC. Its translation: CASSGPTGGYGYTF.

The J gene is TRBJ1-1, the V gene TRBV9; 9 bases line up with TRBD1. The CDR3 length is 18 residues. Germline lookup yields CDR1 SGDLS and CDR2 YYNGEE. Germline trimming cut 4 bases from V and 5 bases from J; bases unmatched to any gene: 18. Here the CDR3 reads CASSPMVGTGSVGTEAFF. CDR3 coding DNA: TGTGCCAGCAGCCCAATGGTCGGGACAGGGTCGGTGGGAACTGAAGCTTTCTTT.

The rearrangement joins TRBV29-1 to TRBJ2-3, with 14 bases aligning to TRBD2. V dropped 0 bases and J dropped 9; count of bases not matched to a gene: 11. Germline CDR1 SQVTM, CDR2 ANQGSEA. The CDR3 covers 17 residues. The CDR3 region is CSVEDLPTSGGAGTQYF. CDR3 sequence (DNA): TGCAGCGTTGAAGATCTCCCGACTAGCGGGGGGGCGGGAACGCAGTATTTT.

The CDR3 bases are TGTGCCAGCAGCCAAACCTCCGACGGGTTGGGTACTGAAGCTTTCTTT. It specifies CASSQTSDGLGTEAFF. J is TRBJ1-1 and V is TRBV7-2; D is undetermined. V was trimmed by 5 bases and J by 5 bases, leaving 21 bases between them. The CDR3 has 16 amino acids. CDR1 is SGHTA, CDR2 FQGNSA, per germline.

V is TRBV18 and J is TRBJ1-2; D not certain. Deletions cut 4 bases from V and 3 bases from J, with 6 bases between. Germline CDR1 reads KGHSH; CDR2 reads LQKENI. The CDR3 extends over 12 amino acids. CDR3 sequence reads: CASSLEDYGYTF. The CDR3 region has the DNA TGTGCCAGCTCACTTGAGGACTATGGCTACACCTTC.

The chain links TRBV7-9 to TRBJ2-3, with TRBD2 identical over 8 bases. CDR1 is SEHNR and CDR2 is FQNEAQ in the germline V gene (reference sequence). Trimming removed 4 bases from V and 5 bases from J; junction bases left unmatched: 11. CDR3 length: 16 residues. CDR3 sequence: CASSWISGGPRDTQYF. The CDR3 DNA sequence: TGTGCCAGCAGCTGGATTTCGGGGGGGCCTAGAGATACGCAGTATTTT.

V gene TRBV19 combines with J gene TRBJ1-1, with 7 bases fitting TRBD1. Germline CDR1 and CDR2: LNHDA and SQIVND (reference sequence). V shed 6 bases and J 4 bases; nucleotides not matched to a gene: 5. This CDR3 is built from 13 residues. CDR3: CASRDTGVTEAFF. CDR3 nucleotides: TGTGCCAGTAGGGATACAGGGGTCACTGAAGCTTTCTTT.

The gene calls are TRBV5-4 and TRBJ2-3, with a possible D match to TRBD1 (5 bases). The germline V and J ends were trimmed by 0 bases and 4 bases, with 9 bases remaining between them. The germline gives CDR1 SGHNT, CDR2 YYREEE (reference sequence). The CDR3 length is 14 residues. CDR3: CASSLVDSPDTQYF. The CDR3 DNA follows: TGTGCCAGCAGCTTGGTCGACAGCCCAGATACGCAGTATTTT.